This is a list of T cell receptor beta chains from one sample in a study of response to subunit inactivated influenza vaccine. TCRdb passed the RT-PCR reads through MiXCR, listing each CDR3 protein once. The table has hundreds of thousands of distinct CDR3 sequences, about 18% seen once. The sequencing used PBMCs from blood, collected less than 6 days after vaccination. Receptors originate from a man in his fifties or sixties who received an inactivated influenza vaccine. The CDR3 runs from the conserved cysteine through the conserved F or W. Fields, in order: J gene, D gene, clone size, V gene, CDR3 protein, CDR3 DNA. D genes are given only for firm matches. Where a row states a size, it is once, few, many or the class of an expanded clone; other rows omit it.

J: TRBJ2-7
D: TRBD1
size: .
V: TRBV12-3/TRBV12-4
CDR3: CASRPTGQGSYEQYF
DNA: TGTGCCAGCAGACCAACGGGACAGGGTTCCTACGAGCAGTACTTC

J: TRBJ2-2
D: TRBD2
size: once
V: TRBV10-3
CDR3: CAISTGRANTGELFF
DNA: TGTGCCATCAGTACCGGGAGGGCGAACACCGGGGAGCTGTTTTTT

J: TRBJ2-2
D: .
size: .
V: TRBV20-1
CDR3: CSAREVLAAGELFF
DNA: TGCAGTGCTAGAGAGGTACTAGCAGCCGGGGAGCTGTTTTTT

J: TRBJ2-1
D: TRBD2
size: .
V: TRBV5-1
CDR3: CASSLAGGNFINEQFF
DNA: TGCGCCAGCAGCTTGGCGGGGGGAAATTTTATCAATGAGCAGTTCTTC

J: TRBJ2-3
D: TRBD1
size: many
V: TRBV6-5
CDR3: CASSYSTGGTGDTDTQYF
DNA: TGTGCCAGCAGTTACTCAACCGGAGGGACAGGGGACACAGATACGCAGTATTTT

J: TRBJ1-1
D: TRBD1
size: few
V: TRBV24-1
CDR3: CATSDPRTGRKYTEAFF
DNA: TGTGCCACCAGTGATCCCAGGACAGGGCGAAAGTACACTGAAGCTTTCTTT

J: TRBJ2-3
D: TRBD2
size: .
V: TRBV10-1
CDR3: CASSVSGGASDTQYF
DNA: TGCGCCAGCAGTGTAAGCGGGGGGGCGTCAGATACGCAGTATTTT

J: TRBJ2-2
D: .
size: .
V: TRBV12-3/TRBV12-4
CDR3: CASSFGQWVTGELFF
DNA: TGTGCCAGCAGTTTCGGTCAGTGGGTCACCGGGGAGCTGTTTTTT

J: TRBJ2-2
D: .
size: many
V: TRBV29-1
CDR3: CSVVGRDTGELFF
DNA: TGCAGCGTTGTGGGCAGGGACACCGGGGAGCTGTTTTTT

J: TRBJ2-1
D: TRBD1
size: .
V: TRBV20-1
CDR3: CSARDLGQRSEQFF
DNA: TGCAGTGCTAGAGATCTGGGACAGAGGAGTGAGCAGTTCTTC

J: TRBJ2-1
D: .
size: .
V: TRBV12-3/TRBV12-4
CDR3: CASSSQGRYNEQFF
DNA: TGTGCCAGCAGTTCCCAGGGGAGGTACAATGAGCAGTTCTTC

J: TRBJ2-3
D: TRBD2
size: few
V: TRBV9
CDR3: CASSEGGSYSTDTQYF
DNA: TGTGCCAGCAGCGAGGGAGGGTCCTACAGCACAGATACGCAGTATTTT

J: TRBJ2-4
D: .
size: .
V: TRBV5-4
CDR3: CASSSITGTAKNIQYF
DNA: TGTGCCAGCAGTTCTATTACAGGGACAGCCAAAAACATTCAGTACTTC

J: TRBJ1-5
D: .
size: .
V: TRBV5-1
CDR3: CASSLGPGSNQPQHF
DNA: TGCGCCAGCAGCTTGGGTCCAGGGAGCAATCAGCCCCAGCATTTT

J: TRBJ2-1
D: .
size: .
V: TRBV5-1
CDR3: CASSAGTPRRWMLYNEQFF
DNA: TGCGCCAGCAGCGCCGGCACCCCGAGGAGATGGATGTTATACAATGAGCAGTTCTTC

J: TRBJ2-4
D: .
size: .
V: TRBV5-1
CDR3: CASSRNRDTLAKNIQYF
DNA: TGCGCCAGCAGCCGAAACCGGGACACACTAGCCAAAAACATTCAGTACTTC

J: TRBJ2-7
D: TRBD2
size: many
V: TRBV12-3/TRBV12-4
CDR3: CASSTLAGARTEQYF
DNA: TGTGCCAGCAGTACCCTAGCGGGAGCAAGAACCGAGCAGTACTTC

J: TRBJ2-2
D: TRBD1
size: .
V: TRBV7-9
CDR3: CASSLLGQGASGELFF
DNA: TGTGCCAGCAGCTTACTCGGACAGGGGGCAAGTGGGGAGCTGTTTTTT

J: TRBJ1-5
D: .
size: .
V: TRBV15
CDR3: CATSQEWGSNQPQHF
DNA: TGTGCCACCAGCCAGGAATGGGGGAGCAATCAGCCCCAGCATTTT

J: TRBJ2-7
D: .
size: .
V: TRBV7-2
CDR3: CASSSGPKGEQYF
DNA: TGTGCCAGCAGCTCGGGACCAAAGGGGGAGCAGTACTTC

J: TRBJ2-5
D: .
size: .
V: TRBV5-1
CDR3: CASSLFRGAETQYF
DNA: TGCGCCAGCAGCTTGTTCAGGGGAGCGGAGACCCAGTACTTC

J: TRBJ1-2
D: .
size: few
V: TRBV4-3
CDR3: CASSQDNGPLNYGYTF
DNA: TGCGCCAGCAGCCAAGATAACGGACCATTAAACTATGGCTACACCTTC

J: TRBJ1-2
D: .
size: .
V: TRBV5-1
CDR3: CASSLVAANYGYTF
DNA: TGCGCCAGCAGCTTGGTGGCTGCTAACTATGGCTACACCTTC

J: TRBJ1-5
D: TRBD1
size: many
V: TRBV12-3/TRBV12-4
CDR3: CASSSTGRQPQHF
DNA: TGTGCCAGCAGTTCGACAGGGAGACAGCCCCAGCATTTT

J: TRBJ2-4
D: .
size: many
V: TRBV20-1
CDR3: CSAKTVADIQYF
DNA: TGCAGTGCTAAGACAGTGGCGGACATTCAGTACTTC

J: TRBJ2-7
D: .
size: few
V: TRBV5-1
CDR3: CASSLLATSYEQYF
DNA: TGCGCCAGCAGCCTCTTAGCCACATCCTACGAGCAGTACTTC

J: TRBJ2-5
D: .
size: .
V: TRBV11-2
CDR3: CASSLMANQETQYF
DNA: TGTGCCAGCAGCTTGATGGCGAACCAAGAGACCCAGTACTTC

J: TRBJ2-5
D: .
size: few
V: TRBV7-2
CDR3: CASSLFRTEETQYF
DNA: TGTGCCAGCAGCTTATTCCGGACAGAAGAGACCCAGTACTTC

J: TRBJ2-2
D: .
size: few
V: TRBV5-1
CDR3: CASSPSSSAGELFF
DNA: TGCGCCAGCAGCCCCTCAAGCTCTGCCGGGGAGCTGTTTTTT

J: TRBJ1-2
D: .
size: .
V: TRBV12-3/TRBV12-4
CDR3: CASSLGVSGANGYTF
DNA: TGTGCCAGCAGTTTAGGGGTCTCAGGGGCTAATGGCTACACCTTC

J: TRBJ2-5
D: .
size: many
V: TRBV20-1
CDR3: CSARDFRQGKTQYF
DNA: TGCAGTGCTAGAGATTTTAGGCAGGGAAAGACCCAGTACTTC

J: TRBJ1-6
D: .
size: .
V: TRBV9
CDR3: CASSVSPSGGAGSPLHF
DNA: TGTGCCAGCAGCGTCTCTCCTTCCGGGGGCGCGGGTTCACCCCTCCACTTT

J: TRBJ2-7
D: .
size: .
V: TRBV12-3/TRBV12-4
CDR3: CASTTGATYEQYF
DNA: TGTGCCAGCACCACAGGAGCGACCTACGAGCAGTACTTC

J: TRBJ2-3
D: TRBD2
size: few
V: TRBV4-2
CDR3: CASSQDGRSGAYTDTQYF
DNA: TGTGCCAGCAGCCAAGATGGGAGGAGCGGGGCTTACACAGATACGCAGTATTTT

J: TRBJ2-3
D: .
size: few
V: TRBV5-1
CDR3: CATTTGTHTDTQYF
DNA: TGCGCCACCACTACAGGAACGCACACAGATACGCAGTATTTT

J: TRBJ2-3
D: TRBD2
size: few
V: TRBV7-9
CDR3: CASTVAGGRTDTQYF
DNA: TGTGCCAGCACCGTCGCGGGAGGGCGGACAGATACGCAGTATTTT

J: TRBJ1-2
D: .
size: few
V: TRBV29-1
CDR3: CSVDSRGSYGYTF
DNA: TGCAGCGTTGATTCTAGGGGCAGCTATGGCTACACCTTC

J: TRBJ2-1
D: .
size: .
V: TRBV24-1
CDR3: CATSDSRGVDRYNEQFF
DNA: TGTGCCACCAGTGATTCTCGAGGGGTTGATCGGTACAATGAGCAGTTCTTC

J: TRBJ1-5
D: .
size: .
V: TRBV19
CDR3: CASSAPWGRNQPQHF
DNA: TGTGCCAGTAGTGCCCCGTGGGGACGCAATCAGCCCCAGCATTTT

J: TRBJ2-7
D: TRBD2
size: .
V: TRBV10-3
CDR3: CAISESVLAGHSYEQYF
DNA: TGTGCCATCAGTGAGTCGGTGCTAGCGGGGCACTCCTACGAGCAGTACTTC

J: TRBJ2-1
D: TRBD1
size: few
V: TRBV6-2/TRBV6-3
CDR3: CASSRGQGWGFEQFF
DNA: TGTGCCAGCAGTCGGGGACAGGGTTGGGGATTTGAGCAGTTCTTC

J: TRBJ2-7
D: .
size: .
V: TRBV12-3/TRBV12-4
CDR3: CASSPGSAREQYF
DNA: TGTGCCAGCAGCCCGGGATCTGCGAGGGAGCAGTACTTC

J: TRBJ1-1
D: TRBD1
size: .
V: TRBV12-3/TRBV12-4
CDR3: CASSQRDSYTEAFF
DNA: TGTGCCAGCAGTCAAAGGGACAGCTACACTGAAGCTTTCTTT

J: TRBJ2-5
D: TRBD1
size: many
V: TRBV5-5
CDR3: CASSWTGGGETQYF
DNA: TGTGCCAGCAGCTGGACAGGGGGCGGGGAGACCCAGTACTTC

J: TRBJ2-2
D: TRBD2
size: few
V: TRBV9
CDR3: CASSASPGEGNTGELFF
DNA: TGTGCCAGCAGCGCCTCCCCCGGGGAGGGGAACACCGGGGAGCTGTTTTTT

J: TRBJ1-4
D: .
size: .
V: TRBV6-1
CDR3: CASSRSGATNEKLFF
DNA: TGTGCCAGCAGTCGGAGTGGGGCGACTAATGAAAAACTGTTTTTT

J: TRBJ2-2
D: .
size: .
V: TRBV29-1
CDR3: CSVRRGGRTGELFF
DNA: TGCAGCGTTCGGAGGGGGGGTAGGACCGGGGAGCTGTTTTTT

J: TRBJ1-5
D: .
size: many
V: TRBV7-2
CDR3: CASSLGWQNQPQHF
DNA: TGTGCCAGCAGCTTAGGGTGGCAGAATCAGCCCCAGCATTTT

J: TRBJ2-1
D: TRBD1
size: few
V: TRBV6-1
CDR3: CASSTSGGPYNEQFF
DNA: TGTGCCAGCAGTACCTCAGGGGGACCCTACAATGAGCAGTTCTTC

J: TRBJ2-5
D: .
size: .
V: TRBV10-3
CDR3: CAITGSREETQYF
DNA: TGTGCCATCACCGGATCCCGCGAGGAGACCCAGTACTTC

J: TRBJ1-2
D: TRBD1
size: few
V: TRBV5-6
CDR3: CASSLALGTGIVGYTF
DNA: TGTGCCAGCAGCTTGGCTCTTGGGACAGGGATAGTTGGCTACACCTTC

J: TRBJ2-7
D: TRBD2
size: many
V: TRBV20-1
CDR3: CSARNLAGLFTYEQYF
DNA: TGCAGTGCACGGAACCTAGCGGGCCTTTTCACCTACGAGCAGTACTTC

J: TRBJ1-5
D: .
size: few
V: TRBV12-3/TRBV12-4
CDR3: CASSRDYSNQPQHF
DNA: TGTGCCAGCAGTCGAGACTATAGCAATCAGCCCCAGCATTTT

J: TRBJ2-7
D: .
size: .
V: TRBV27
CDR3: CASSLYGGAWQYF
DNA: TGTGCCAGCAGTTTATATGGGGGGGCCTGGCAGTACTTC